What follows are 6 T cell receptor beta chains derived from one specimen sequenced in a study of blood T cell repertoires in COVID-19. The assay was immunoSEQ multiplex PCR, and TCRdb's table has in-frame clones only and misses some. This sample has about 200,000 clones, with 88% found just once. The sample consisted of peripheral blood. These receptor sequences come from a young man with active or convalescent COVID-19.

This clone showed up just once. V usage is TRBV29-1 and J usage is TRBJ1-1; unclear D gene. V dropped 1 base and J dropped 1 base, with 4 bases sitting between them. In germline, CDR1 is SQVTM, CDR2 ANQGSEA. The CDR3 loop spans 12 amino acids. The DNA for the CDR3 is TGCAGCGTTGAAGCGGGGAACACTGAAGCTTTCTTT. It is translated as CSVEAGNTEAFF.

The J gene is TRBJ2-2, the V gene TRBV5-1; 7 nucleotides line up with TRBD1. V dropped 1 base and J dropped 3; count of bases not matched to a gene: 3. Germline assignment: CDR1 SGHRS and CDR2 YFSETQ. This CDR3 has 15 residues. As DNA, the CDR3 is TGCGCCAGCAGCTTGATCGGACAGGACACCGGGGAGCTGTTTTTT. Its protein product is CASSLIGQDTGELFF.

The V gene is TRBV6-2 or TRBV6-3, the J gene TRBJ2-6, with TRBD2 as a possible D gene (5 bases). Germline V CDR1 and CDR2: MNHEY, SVGEGT. This CDR3 contains 16 residues. Trimming pared 7 bases from V and 1 base from J, leaving 14 bases between. This chain's CDR3 is CASTPPRGSGANVLTF. CDR3 nucleotide sequence: TGTGCCAGCACCCCACCCCGGGGATCTGGGGCCAACGTCCTGACTTTC.

The genes are TRBV30 and TRBJ2-3, with 7 bases lining up with TRBD1. Trimming at V came to 5 bases and at J to 1 base, leaving 6 bases not matched to a gene. The CDR3 is 14 residues long. Germline CDR1 is GTSNPN and CDR2 is SVGIG (reference sequence). CDR3 region: CAWGRQGGTDTQYF. CDR3 DNA: TGTGCCTGGGGAAGACAGGGCGGCACAGATACGCAGTATTTT.

This sequence joins TRBV3-1 (or the pseudogene TRBV3-2) and TRBJ1-5; TRBD1 might be the D (5 bases). The germline V and J ends were trimmed by 3 bases and 2 bases, with 14 bases remaining between them. The CDR3 consists of 16 residues. Germline CDR1 reads LGHDT; CDR2 reads YNNKEL (reference sequence). CDR3 DNA sequence: TGTGCCAGCAGCCAGAGCGGGGGTTCTGGCAATCAGCCCCAGCATTTT. Translated, it gives CASSQSGGSGNQPQHF.

The chain recombines TRBV6-2 or TRBV6-3 with TRBJ2-1, with a tentative D call TRBD1 (5 bases). The CDR3 sequence is 15 residues long. Trimming pared 2 bases from V and 0 bases from J, leaving 8 bases between. Germline V lookup: CDR1 MNHEY, CDR2 SVGEGT. The DNA for the CDR3 is TGTGCCAGCAGTTACACACAGGACTCCTACAATGAGCAGTTCTTC. Its protein product is CASSYTQDSYNEQFF.